Presented here are 14 T cell receptor beta chains from one specimen sequenced in a study of blood T cells in healthy people across ages. Then a second PCR, running roughly 6 to 11 cycles, was carried out with a sample-barcoded 5' primer and a J-beta primer mix. TCRdb ran MiXCR on the 5' RACE reads and lists one entry per CDR3 protein. The table includes about 780,000 distinct CDR3 sequences, more than 25% detected once. The data also belong to a second study, concerning T cells of mothers and their children.

The material sequenced was blood. The source of these receptors is a boy younger than 18 in good health.

J is TRBJ1-2 and V is TRBV3-1; maybe TRBD1 (6 bases). V was trimmed by 3 bases and J by 8 bases, leaving 13 bases between them. The CDR3 consists of 13 residues. Germline values: CDR1 LGHDT, CDR2 YNNKEL (reference sequence). Written as DNA, the CDR3 is TGTGCCAGCAGCCATCCTACCAGGGGAGGCTACACCTTC. Protein: CASSHPTRGGYTF.

This chain joins TRBV20-1 and TRBJ1-2; D call uncertain. This CDR3 is 19 amino acids long. V was shortened by 6 bases and J by 5 bases, with 34 bases between the two germline ends. CDR1 is DFQATT and CDR2 is SNEGSKA in the germline V gene (reference sequence). CDR3 in DNA: TGCAGTGCCCCGACCGGCCCCGTGGACGGCCCCGAAGAGGGTTATGGCTACACCTTC. Its translation is CSAPTGPVDGPEEGYGYTF.

The genes are TRBV29-1 and TRBJ2-5, with TRBD2 matching 7 bases. The J call is uncertain, as TRBJ2-7 better fits the DNA end. CDR3 length: 15 amino acids. The germline CDR1 and CDR2 sequences are SQVTM and ANQGSEA. CDR3 sequence: CSVENPGLGGYEQYF. The CDR3 nucleotides read TGCAGCGTTGAAAATCCAGGGCTCGGGGGGTACGAGCAGTACTTC.

This clonotype was counted a few times. The chain joins TRBV15 to TRBJ2-5; a possible D gene is TRBD2 (5 bases). The DNA end is more similar to TRBJ2-7, so the J call may be wrong. The CDR3 spans 15 residues. Looked up from germline, CDR1 is LNHNV and CDR2 is YYDKDF (reference sequence). CDR3 bases: TGTGCCACCAGCAGAGAACAGAGGGTCTCCTACGAGCAGTACTTC. It translates to CATSREQRVSYEQYF.

The CDR3 DNA reads TGTGCCAGTAACCGGGCGCTAGCGGGGAGGGAGACCCAGTACTTC. Amino acids: CASNRALAGRETQYF. This chain uses TRBV2 with TRBJ2-5; 9 positions match TRBD2. CDR3 length: 15 residues. V shed 9 bases, J shed 5 bases, and the junction held 13 bases outside the gene matches. The germline CDR1 and CDR2 sequences are SNHLY and FYNNEI.

V usage is TRBV15 and J usage is TRBJ2-1; TRBD1 might be the D (7 bases). The germline gives CDR1 LNHNV, CDR2 YYDKDF (reference sequence). Trimming took off 8 bases at V and 10 bases at J, with 30 bases between the two ends. CDR3 length equals 17 residues. The chain's CDR3 is CATVGPRRGPSLVEQFF. CDR3 bases: TGTGCCACCGTGGGGCCGCGGAGGGGGCCCTCCCTAGTGGAGCAGTTCTTC.

This clonotype was detected a few times. The rearrangement joins TRBV28 to TRBJ2-1, with 12 positions matching TRBD2. The V segment lost 4 bases and the J segment 7 bases; nucleotides outside the gene matches: 8. Per the germline V gene, CDR1 is MDHEN and CDR2 is SYDVKM. This CDR3 is 16 amino acids long. The CDR3 nucleotides are TGTGCCAGCAGTTACCCCCTTACTAGCGGGGGGAATGAGCAGTTCTTC. Its translation: CASSYPLTSGGNEQFF.

In DNA, the CDR3 is TGTGCCAGCAGTCAAATGGCCACCACTGAAGCTTTCTTT. As protein: CASSQMATTEAFF. V gene TRBV5-4 combines with J gene TRBJ1-1; D gene uncertain. Trimming removed 5 bases at V and 4 bases at J, with 12 bases between. Germline assignment: CDR1 SGHNT and CDR2 YYREEE (reference sequence). This CDR3 is built from 13 residues.

The chain is built from TRBV19 and TRBJ1-5, with 7 nucleotides matching TRBD1. Germline lookup yields CDR1 LNHDA and CDR2 SQIVND (reference sequence). Trimming cost V 7 bases and J 6 bases; bases outside gene matches: 9. This CDR3 region has 14 residues. Here the CDR3 DNA reads TGTGCCAGTAAGGCTACAGGGGATTTTCAGCCCCAGCATTTT. Its protein product is CASKATGDFQPQHF.

This clonotype has a handful of counts. The rearrangement links TRBV5-1 to TRBJ2-5; D possibly corresponds to TRBD1 (5 bases). Germline V lookup: CDR1 SGHRS, CDR2 YFSETQ. The CDR3 spans 16 residues. Deletions cut 4 bases from V and 5 bases from J, with 21 bases between. This CDR3 reads CASSVQGRFPTETQYF. CDR3 nucleotide sequence: TGCGCCAGCAGCGTCCAGGGCCGATTTCCAACGGAGACCCAGTACTTC.

This clonotype was picked up a small number of times. This chain connects TRBV12-3 or TRBV12-4 to TRBJ2-3; D tentatively fits TRBD1 or TRBD2 (5 bases each). V was pared by 4 bases and J by 0 bases, with 11 bases between. The CDR3 runs to 15 residues. CDR3 in amino acids: CASSSWDGSTDTQYF. The CDR3, as DNA: TGTGCCAGCAGTTCTTGGGACGGCAGCACAGATACGCAGTATTTT.

This clonotype was counted a few times. The V call is TRBV18, the J call TRBJ1-1; possible D gene TRBD1, 5 bases. Germline CDR1 is KGHSH and CDR2 is LQKENI. V lost 4 bases to trimming and J lost 1 base, with 10 bases between them. The CDR3 consists of 14 residues. The CDR3 DNA follows: TGTGCCAGCTCACTTCGACAGTCGAACACTGAAGCTTTCTTT. Amino acid sequence: CASSLRQSNTEAFF. The whole variable domain, remainder taken from reference TRBV18 and TRBJ1-1, is NAGVMQNPRHLVRRRGQEARLRCSPMKGHSHVYWYRQLPEEGLKFMVYLQKENIIDESGMPKERFSAEFPKEGPSILRIQQVVRGDSAAYFCASSLRQSNTEAFFGQGTRLTVV.

CDR3 sequence reads: CASSCSTEHSYNSPLHF. The CDR3, as DNA: TGTGCCAGCAGTTGCTCGACAGAACACTCCTATAATTCACCCCTCCACTTT. The chain recombines TRBV6-5 with TRBJ1-6; possibly TRBD1 for D (5 bases). The CDR3 totals 17 residues. Trimming shortened V by 4 bases and J by 0 bases, and 13 bases separated the two germline ends. The germline V gene encodes CDR1 MNHEY and CDR2 SVGAGI.

V usage is TRBV20-1 and J usage is TRBJ1-2; D perhaps matches TRBD1 (5 bases). CDR1 and CDR2 from the germline V gene are DFQATT and SNEGSKA (reference sequence). The CDR3 contains 12 residues. Trimming took 6 bases from V and 4 from J, leaving 12 bases between them. The CDR3: CSARAGSYGYTF. CDR3 in DNA: TGCAGTGCCCGAGCAGGGTCCTATGGCTACACCTTC.